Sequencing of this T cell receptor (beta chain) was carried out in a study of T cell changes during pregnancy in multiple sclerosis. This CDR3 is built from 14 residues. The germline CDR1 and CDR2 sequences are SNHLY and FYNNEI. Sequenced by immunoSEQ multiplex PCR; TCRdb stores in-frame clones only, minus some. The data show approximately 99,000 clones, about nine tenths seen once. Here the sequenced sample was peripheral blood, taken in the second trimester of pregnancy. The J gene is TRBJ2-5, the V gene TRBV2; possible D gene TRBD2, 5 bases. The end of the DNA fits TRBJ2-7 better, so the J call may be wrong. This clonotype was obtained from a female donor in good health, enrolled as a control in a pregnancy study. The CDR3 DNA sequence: TGTGCCAGCAGCGACGGGGTAGGATCCTACGAGCAGTACTTC. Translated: CASSDGVGSYEQYF.